This T cell receptor beta chain was retrieved from a study of early T cells in non-severe SARS-CoV-2 infection. Study information: Sequencing of bulk RNA from unsorted whole blood was done, without chain pairing.

Findings of the study overall: Comparison of clonotypes with VDJdb favored anti-spike CD8 responses while missing private and CD4 specificities.

Tagging with unique molecular identifiers was applied to individual cDNA molecules. One entry per CDR3 protein, called by TCRdb with MiXCR from the 5' RACE reads. In the table there are tens of thousands of distinct CDR3 sequences, 13% of which are singletons. This clonotype was picked up a small number of times. Its specificity is not known. Sequencing was carried out using whole blood. The clonotype was recovered from an adult who was a healthcare worker with PCR-confirmed SARS-CoV-2 infection or an uninfected control (not recorded which).

CDR3 nucleotide sequence: TGTGCCAGCAGTTCGATGTTGGGGAGGACAGGGGCCCAAAGGGGCTACACCTTC. This sequence encodes CASSSMLGRTGAQRGYTF. This chain uses TRBV12-3 or TRBV12-4 with TRBJ1-2, with 9 bases lining up with TRBD1. CDR3 length: 18 amino acids. V was pared by 4 bases and J by 8 bases, with 20 bases of the junction left unmatched.